A selection of T cell receptor beta chains follows, all from one sample in a study of blood T cell repertoires in COVID-19. The method was immunoSEQ multiplex PCR; TCRdb's version includes in-frame clones alone and lacks a portion of them. This table has some 200,000 clones, about 89% appearing once. Sequencing input: peripheral blood. The receptors were gathered from a man aged 40-55 years with active or convalescent COVID-19. CDR3s include the opening cysteine and the closing phenylalanine or tryptophan. The order of the fields is D gene, clone size, V gene, J gene, CDR3 DNA, CDR3 protein. The D gene is left open where the match is weak. Clone size is not always given. Where it is, it says once, few, many or a class for expanded clones.

>TRBD1|NA|TRBV10-3|TRBJ1-2
TGTGCCATCAGTGAACAGGGGAACTATGGCTACACCTTC
CAISEQGNYGYTF
>NA|NA|TRBV7-2|TRBJ2-5
TGTGCCAGCAGCTCTCTCACAAGGGGCCAAGAGACCCAGTACTTC
CASSSLTRGQETQYF
>NA|NA|TRBV30|TRBJ2-5
TGTGCCTGGGCCCGTTCGAGCGCGACTCGCACCCAGTACTTC
CAWARSSATRTQYF
>TRBD1|NA|TRBV9|TRBJ2-3
TGTGCCAGCAGCACGACAGGGGGCAGGAATACGCAGTATTTT
CASSTTGGRNTQYF
>NA|NA|TRBV11-2|TRBJ2-7
TGTGCCAGCAGAGGAATCAGGGTCCGAACCTACGAGCAGTACTTC
CASRGIRVRTYEQYF
>TRBD1|NA|TRBV5-1|TRBJ2-6
TGCGCCAGCAGCTATACGGACAGGGGAGGTTCTGGGGCCAACGTCCTGACTTTC
CASSYTDRGGSGANVLTF
>TRBD1|NA|TRBV5-1|TRBJ2-3
TGCGCCAGCAGCTCGACAGGGGTAATAGGCACAGATACGCAGTATTTT
CASSSTGVIGTDTQYF
>NA|NA|TRBV7-8|TRBJ1-1
TGTGCCAGCAGCCAAACCTGGCAGGGAAACACTGAAGCTTTCTTT
CASSQTWQGNTEAFF
>TRBD2|few|TRBV5-1|TRBJ2-5
TGCGCCAGCAGCTCGACTAGCGACCAAGAGACCCAGTACTTC
CASSSTSDQETQYF
>NA|NA|TRBV5-1|TRBJ2-7
TGCGCCAGACCGGGAAACGAGACCTACGAGCAGTACTTC
CARPGNETYEQYF
>NA|once|TRBV5-4|TRBJ1-6
TGTGCCAGCAGCTTCCAGGGTAGCTCACCCCTCCACTTT
CASSFQGSSPLHF
>NA|once|TRBV30|TRBJ1-6
TGTGCCTGGAGTGTACGTAAACCTGAGGATTCACCCCTCCACTTT
CAWSVRKPEDSPLHF
>TRBD2|NA|TRBV3-1/TRBV3-2|TRBJ2-3
TGTGCCAGCAGCCAAAGCTCGGGGGGGCGACGCACAGATACGCAGTATTTT
CASSQSSGGRRTDTQYF
>TRBD1|NA|TRBV5-4|TRBJ2-2
TGTGCCAGCAGCTTCCCGGGACAGGGGTCCGGGGAGCTGTTTTTT
CASSFPGQGSGELFF
>NA|NA|TRBV12-5|TRBJ1-4
TGTGCTAGTGCGAACGGGTTGGCGGGAGATGAAAAACTGTTTTTT
CASANGLAGDEKLFF
>NA|NA|TRBV7-8|TRBJ1-5
TGTGCCAGCAGCTCCAACGGGGTGAATCAGCCCCAGCATTTT
CASSSNGVNQPQHF
>NA|once|TRBV30|TRBJ1-3
TGTGCCTGGACCGGAGGGGGGGGGCAGTTTGGAAACACCATATATTTT
CAWTGGGGQFGNTIYF
>TRBD1|NA|TRBV11-2|TRBJ2-1
TGTGCCAGCAGCTTAGTTAGGGGGAGCGGTACAGGGGCTGAGATTGAGCAGTTCTTC
CASSLVRGSGTGAEIEQFF
>NA|NA|TRBV7-2|TRBJ2-1
TGTGCCAGCAGCTTAGGGGGGGTCATCAATGAGCAGTTCTTC
CASSLGGVINEQFF
>TRBD1|NA|TRBV14|TRBJ2-7
TGTGCCAGCAGCCAAGCGGACAGGGGACTCTACGAGCAGTACTTC
CASSQADRGLYEQYF
>TRBD2|once|TRBV14|TRBJ2-1
TGTGCCAGCAGCCAAACCCCGCGGGGGGGGCTCTCCTACAATGAGCAGTTCTTC
CASSQTPRGGLSYNEQFF
>TRBD1|few|TRBV18|TRBJ1-6
TGTGCCAGCTCACCTTACCAACAGGGGGCGTCCTATAATTCACCCCTCCACTTT
CASSPYQQGASYNSPLHF
>TRBD1|NA|TRBV5-1|TRBJ2-2
TGCGCCAGCGGACAGGGGTTGACCACCGGGGAGCTGTTTTTT
CASGQGLTTGELFF
>NA|NA|TRBV3-1/TRBV3-2|TRBJ2-5
TGTGCCAGCAGCCAAGCGGCGCTGGCGGGGGAGACCCAGTACTTC
CASSQAALAGETQYF
>NA|once|TRBV28|TRBJ1-6
TGTGCCAGCAAAACACCGACGGAGAGCTCCTATAATTCACCCCTCCACTTT
CASKTPTESSYNSPLHF
>TRBD1|NA|TRBV12-5|TRBJ2-7
TGTGCTAGTGCCCCCGGACAGGGCCGAAACGACGAGCAGTACTTC
CASAPGQGRNDEQYF
>NA|NA|TRBV5-5|TRBJ1-4
TGTGCCAGCAGCTTCCTTCCGGGAACTAATGAAAAACTGTTTTTT
CASSFLPGTNEKLFF
>TRBD1|NA|TRBV28|TRBJ2-1
TGTGCCAGCAGTTTGGCCCCCCCCGGGACAGGGGGGTACAATGAGCAGTTCTTC
CASSLAPPGTGGYNEQFF
>NA|NA|TRBV10-2|TRBJ1-4
TGCGCCACCGCGAGCAGGGCCTCTAATGAAAAACTGTTTTTT
CATASRASNEKLFF
>NA|NA|TRBV4-3|TRBJ1-1
TGCGCCAGCAGCCAAGAATGGAGCACGAACACTGAAGCTTTCTTT
CASSQEWSTNTEAFF
>NA|NA|TRBV7-2|TRBJ1-1
TGTGCCAGCAGCTTATGGGGGCCTAGTGAAGCTTTCTTT
CASSLWGPSEAFF
>TRBD2|NA|TRBV10-2|TRBJ2-1
TGCGCCAGCAGTGATTTTAGCGGGGGGTTAGATGAGCAGTTCTTC
CASSDFSGGLDEQFF
>NA|NA|TRBV2|TRBJ1-1
TGTGCCAGCAGTAGAGAGGGTCCTATACTCGCGAACACTGAAGCTTTCTTT
CASSREGPILANTEAFF
>NA|many|TRBV30|TRBJ1-1
TGTGCCCTTCAACATCCAAACACTGAAGCTTTCTTT
CALQHPNTEAFF
>NA|once|TRBV4-1|TRBJ1-5
TGCGCCAGCAGCCAAGAAGTAGGGACAAAGGGGTCTCAGCCCCAGCATTTT
CASSQEVGTKGSQPQHF
>TRBD2|NA|TRBV5-1|TRBJ2-5
TGCGCCAGCAGCTTAGCGCCTAGCGGGGGGGCTGGAGAGACCCAGTACTTC
CASSLAPSGGAGETQYF
>TRBD1|NA|TRBV5-1|TRBJ2-5
TGCGCCAGCAGCATCCTAGGGACAGGCCAAGAGACCCAGTACTTC
CASSILGTGQETQYF
>TRBD2|NA|TRBV5-1|TRBJ2-2
TGCGCCAGCAGCACACAACCCACCACGGCGGGGGGGAACACCGGGGAGCTGTTTTTT
CASSTQPTTAGGNTGELFF
>NA|NA|TRBV13|TRBJ2-7
TGTGCCAGCAGCTTAGGCCGAGGATCCTACGAGCAGTACTTC
CASSLGRGSYEQYF
>NA|NA|TRBV6-5|TRBJ1-1
TGTGCCAGCAGTCTTCCAGGGAAAAACACTGAAGCTTTCTTT
CASSLPGKNTEAFF
>NA|NA|TRBV4-1|TRBJ2-5
TGCGCCAGCAGTCTACTCGCGGGGTTAGAGACCCAGTACTTC
CASSLLAGLETQYF
>NA|once|TRBV10-1|TRBJ1-1
TGCGCCAGCAGTGAACAGGCGAACACTGAAGCTTTCTTT
CASSEQANTEAFF
>NA|NA|TRBV10-3|TRBJ1-3
TGTGCCATCAGCCTTGACGGGGGTGGAAACACCATATATTTT
CAISLDGGGNTIYF
>NA|NA|TRBV2|TRBJ1-2
TGTGCCAGCAGTGACTGGCAGTCCCTGAACTATGGCTACACCTTC
CASSDWQSLNYGYTF
>NA|NA|TRBV6-1|TRBJ1-2
TGTGCCAGCAGTGACCTGGGCACTCCAGGCCGGAACTATGGCTACACCTTC
CASSDLGTPGRNYGYTF
>NA|NA|TRBV30|TRBJ2-5
TGTGCCTGGAGTTCGCAGGTGGGGCGAGTGACCCAGTACTTC
CAWSSQVGRVTQYF
>NA|NA|TRBV3-1/TRBV3-2|TRBJ1-1
TGTGCCAGCAGCTCGACGCACTCCGGTGGGGGCTTGGACACTGAAGCTTTCTTT
CASSSTHSGGGLDTEAFF
>NA|NA|TRBV28|TRBJ1-1
TGTGCCGTTACACGGGGAGCGAACACTGAAGCTTTCTTT
CAVTRGANTEAFF
>TRBD1|NA|TRBV7-9|TRBJ1-6
TGTGCCAGCAGCTTAGCGAGGGGGCGCAGGAATAATTCACCCCTCCACTTT
CASSLARGRRNNSPLHF
>NA|NA|TRBV6-5|TRBJ1-1
TGTGCCAGCAGCCAGGGAGGCGGCGGTAGGGCTGAAGCTTTCTTT
CASSQGGGGRAEAFF
>TRBD1|NA|TRBV29-1|TRBJ1-1
TGCAGCGTACGGGACAGCCTGAACACTGAAGCTTTCTTT
CSVRDSLNTEAFF
>TRBD1|NA|TRBV11-2|TRBJ2-7
TGTGCCAGCAGCTTAGCCACCGGGACAGGGCGTGGTAAGCAGTACTTC
CASSLATGTGRGKQYF
>NA|once|TRBV6-6|TRBJ1-6
TGTGCCAGCAGTTATGGCGGTCTGTCCCAACCCCTCCACTTT
CASSYGGLSQPLHF
>TRBD1|NA|TRBV5-1|TRBJ2-7
TGCGCCAGCAGCTCGGGACAGGGGAACGAGCAGTACTTC
CASSSGQGNEQYF
>TRBD1|NA|TRBV24-1|TRBJ2-5
TGTGCCACCAGTGATCCCCCAGGACAGGGGGCGCTGACCCAGTACTTC
CATSDPPGQGALTQYF